The clone carrying this T cell receptor (beta chain) appeared many times. This CDR3 has 14 residues. The entry originates in a study of T-cell reconstitution after alpha-beta-depleted transplantation in children. Unique molecular identifiers featured in how the TCRbeta library was prepared. TCRdb processed the PCR reads anew with MiXCR; each CDR3 protein has one entry. The data contain about 600,000 distinct CDR3 sequences, roughly 10% of them singletons. This receptor was taken from a human donor who donated a stem cell graft to a child with acute myeloid leukemia. Specimen: PBMCs from the stem cell graft donor, collected from the stem cell graft. The rearrangement links TRBV21-1 to TRBJ2-7. TRBV21-1 is labeled a pseudogene. The CDR3, as DNA: TGTGCCAGCAGCAAAGGAACAGTAAGCTACGAGCAGTACTTC. Amino acids: CASSKGTVSYEQYF.